Shown below are 7 T cell receptor beta chains from a single sample sequenced in a study of cytomegalovirus exposure and HLA in healthy donors. PCR involved 60 Vbeta and 13 Jbeta primers. TCRdb's copy holds only in-frame clones and misses some; the assay was immunoSEQ multiplex PCR. Altogether around 80,000 clones are present, around 68% being singletons, with the ten largest covering about 9.1%. Input material: PBMCs. All receptors derive from a man in his forties in good health and CMV-seropositive.

V usage is TRBV7-3 and J usage is TRBJ1-1; no reliable D call. CDR1 SGHTA and CDR2 FQGTGA come from the germline V gene. This CDR3 has 13 residues. V lost 0 bases and J 5 bases, leaving 7 bases between the germline ends. The CDR3: CASSLTPRTEAFF. The CDR3 DNA is TGTGCCAGCAGCTTAACTCCCAGAACTGAAGCTTTCTTT.

The gene calls are TRBV6-6 and TRBJ1-2; D may be TRBD1 (5 bases). The CDR3 has 15 residues. Trimming cost V 5 bases and J 8 bases, with 21 bases left between them. Germline V gene lookup returns CDR1 MNHNY and CDR2 SVGAGI (reference sequence). Written as DNA, the CDR3 is TGTGCCAGCAGTCCCCCACAGGAGCCTTCTCGGGGCTACACCTTC. This encodes CASSPPQEPSRGYTF.

The chain employs TRBV5-4 and TRBJ2-4, with TRBD1 identical over 8 bases. This CDR3 has 15 amino acids. V lost 0 bases and J lost 1; bases outside the gene matches: 0. CDR1 is SGHNT, CDR2 YYREEE, per germline (reference sequence). CDR3 sequence: CASSLDRGAKNIQYF. DNA for the CDR3: TGTGCCAGCAGCTTGGACAGGGGGGCCAAAAACATTCAGTACTTC.

The genes are TRBV5-1 and TRBJ2-5, with 14 bases fitting TRBD2. The trim removed 2 bases at V and 4 bases at J, leaving 4 bases unmatched. This CDR3 comprises 16 residues. The germline V gene has CDR1 SGHRS and CDR2 YFSETQ. The CDR3 nucleotides read TGCGCCAGCAGCTTAGGGACTAGCGGGAGTGGAGAGACCCAGTACTTC. Translation: CASSLGTSGSGETQYF.

The chain couples TRBV4-3 to TRBJ1-2, with D perhaps TRBD1 (5 bases). Between the trimmed V and J ends, which lost 0 bases and 2 bases, there was a span of 10 bases. Per the germline V gene, CDR1 is LGHNA and CDR2 is YSLEER. The CDR3 is 15 residues long. CDR3 protein: CASSQDMGRNYGYTF. CDR3 in DNA: TGCGCCAGCAGCCAAGATATGGGGCGGAACTATGGCTACACCTTC.

This clone has a handful of counts. The V gene is TRBV6-5, the J gene TRBJ1-1, with a weak D call TRBD1 (5 bases). CDR1 is MNHEY, CDR2 SVGAGI, per germline. CDR3 length: 15 amino acids. V dropped 5 bases and J dropped 4 bases, with 17 bases sitting between them. The CDR3 loop is CASSTPGKGGTEAFF. The DNA of the CDR3 is TGTGCCAGCAGTACCCCAGGGAAAGGCGGCACTGAAGCTTTCTTT.

The chain links TRBV30 to TRBJ1-1; D perhaps matches TRBD1 (6 bases). The V end lost 4 bases, the J end lost 0 bases, and 18 bases lay between the germline ends. CDR3 length: 16 amino acids. CDR1 is GTSNPN and CDR2 is SVGIG in the germline V gene (reference sequence). The CDR3 nucleotides read TGTGCCTGGATCCAGGGGCCAGGGCTCATGAACACTGAAGCTTTCTTT. The encoded protein is CAWIQGPGLMNTEAFF.